This T cell receptor beta chain was sequenced for a study of T cell repertoires in cytomegalovirus infection (dated by TCRdb to between 2018 and 2020). A note on the overall study: Recently identified HLA-C-restricted CMV epitopes, whose presentation resists viral immunomodulation, were targeted by peptide stimulations together with well-studied HLA-B-restricted epitopes. The HLA type of each donor mattered for the analysis, because public TCR beta signatures pointed to carriage of CMV infection along with the matching HLA type. What the work shows at the level of the full study, not this receptor alone: The ex vivo response was dominated by HLA-C-restricted CMV-specific TCR beta clonotypes, which also provided the single most frequent clonotype in two of eight donors. In both this cohort and an independent roughly 400-donor cohort, the cumulative frequency of public TCR beta family members distinguished carriers of CMV infection plus the relevant HLA type.

Per the publication, the treatment or condition label means: in vitro stimulation with specific CMV peptide epitopes to enrich CMV-specific T cells. Concerning this clonotype itself: The antigen it binds to is not known. No much larger clone is present one base from it, and per-base qualities are unavailable.

Data came from an Illumina HiSeq 1500. TCRdb itself trimmed the public reads at Q25 with fastp, ran MiXCR and retained productive beta chains. Each entry merges the rows of one CDR3 protein and shows their most common DNA and genes. For this sample the table gives some 800,000 distinct CDR3 sequences, of which roughly 28% were detected only once. The ten top clones hold less than 15% of the sample. The CDR3 measures 10 amino acids from cysteine to phenylalanine. Only CDR3 DNA remains: 30 bases, in frame from the first base. From the germline V gene (reference sequence), CDR1 is DFQATT and CDR2 is SNEGSKA. V was cut back by 1 base and J by 8 bases, leaving a gap of 5 bases between them.

The material was cultured CD8+ T cells from PBMCs, obtained from culture after CMV antigen stimulation. The TCR was taken from a human donor in good health (CMV status not recorded). Some clones in this sample may be carry-over from other donors' samples. The rearranged chain carries TRBV20-1 and TRBJ1-2, with no confident D gene call. DNA sequence: TGCAGTGCTAGAGGAGGAGGCTACACCTTC. This yields the protein CSARGGGYTF.